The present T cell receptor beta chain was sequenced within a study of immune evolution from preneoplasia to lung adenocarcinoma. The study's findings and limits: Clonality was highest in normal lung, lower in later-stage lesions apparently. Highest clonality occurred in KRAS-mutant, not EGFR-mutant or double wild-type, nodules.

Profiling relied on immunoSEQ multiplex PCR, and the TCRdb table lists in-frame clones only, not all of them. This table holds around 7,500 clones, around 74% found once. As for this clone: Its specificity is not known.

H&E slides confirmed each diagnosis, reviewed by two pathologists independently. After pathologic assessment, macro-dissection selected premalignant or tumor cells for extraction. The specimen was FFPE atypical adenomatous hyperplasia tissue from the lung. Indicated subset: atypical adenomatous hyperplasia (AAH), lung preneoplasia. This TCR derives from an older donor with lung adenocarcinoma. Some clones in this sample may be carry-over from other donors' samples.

The CDR3 reads CASSLGAGPSSYNEQFF. The DNA of the CDR3 is TGTGCCAGCAGTCTTGGAGCGGGCCCTAGCTCCTACAATGAGCAGTTCTTC. The chain carries TRBV27 and TRBJ2-1; TRBD2 is a possible D gene (6 bases). The germline V gene has CDR1 MNHEY and CDR2 SMNVEV (reference sequence). The CDR3 runs to 17 residues. V dropped 5 bases and J dropped 0 bases, with 17 bases sitting between them.